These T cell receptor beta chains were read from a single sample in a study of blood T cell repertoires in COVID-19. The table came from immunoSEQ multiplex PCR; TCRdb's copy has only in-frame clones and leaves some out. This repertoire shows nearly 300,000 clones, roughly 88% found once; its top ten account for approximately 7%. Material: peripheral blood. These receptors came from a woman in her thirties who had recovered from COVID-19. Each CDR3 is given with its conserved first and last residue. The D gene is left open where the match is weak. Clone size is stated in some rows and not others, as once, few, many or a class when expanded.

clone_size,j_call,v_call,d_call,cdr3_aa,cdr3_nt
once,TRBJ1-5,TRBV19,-,CASSIGGSGVQPQHF,TGTGCCAGTAGTATCGGTGGTAGCGGAGTGCAGCCCCAGCATTTT
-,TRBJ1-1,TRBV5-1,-,CASSLKDRLTEAFF,TGCGCCAGCAGCTTGAAAGATCGGTTGACTGAAGCTTTCTTT
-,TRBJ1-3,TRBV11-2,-,CASSSPTWPSGNTIYF,TGTGCCAGCAGCTCGCCCACCTGGCCCTCTGGAAACACCATATATTTT
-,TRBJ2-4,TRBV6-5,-,CASSYSTLAGKNIQYF,TGTGCCAGCAGTTACTCGACGCTTGCAGGGAAAAACATTCAGTACTTC
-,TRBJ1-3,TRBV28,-,CASRLTGTGNTIYF,TGTGCCAGCAGACTAACAGGGACTGGAAACACCATATATTTT
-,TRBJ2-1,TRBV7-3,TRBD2,CASSSAGTSGGGEQFF,TGTGCCAGCAGCTCGGCCGGGACTAGCGGGGGCGGTGAGCAGTTCTTC
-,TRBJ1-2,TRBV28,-,CAGRGGMNYGYTF,TGTGCCGGCCGGGGGGGGATGAACTATGGCTACACCTTC
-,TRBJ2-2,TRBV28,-,CASSLPGNTGELFF,TGTGCCAGCAGTTTACCAGGGAACACCGGGGAGCTGTTTTTT
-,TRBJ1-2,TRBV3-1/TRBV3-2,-,CASSQEEIYGYTF,TGTGCCAGCAGCCAAGAAGAGATCTATGGCTACACCTTC
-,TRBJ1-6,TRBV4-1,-,CASSPTPGDTNSPLHF,TGCGCCAGCAGCCCGACCCCAGGGGATACTAATTCACCCCTCCACTTT
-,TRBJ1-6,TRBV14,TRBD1,CASSQGQGGWNSPLHF,TGTGCCAGCAGCCAAGGACAGGGCGGATGGAATTCACCCCTCCACTTT
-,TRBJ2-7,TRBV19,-,CASSMADTSYEQYF,TGTGCCAGTAGTATGGCTGACACTTCCTACGAGCAGTACTTC
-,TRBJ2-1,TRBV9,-,CASSVVGQNEQFF,TGTGCCAGCAGCGTAGTGGGGCAGAATGAGCAGTTCTTC
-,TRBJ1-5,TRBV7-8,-,CASSLIDTRNQPQHF,TGTGCCAGCAGCTTAATCGACACCCGCAATCAGCCCCAGCATTTT
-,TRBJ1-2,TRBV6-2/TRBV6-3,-,CASSPQGTGYGYTF,TGTGCCAGCAGCCCACAGGGAACTGGCTATGGCTACACCTTC
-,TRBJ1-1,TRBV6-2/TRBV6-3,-,CASSSTGGRNTEAFF,TGTGCCAGCAGTTCGACGGGAGGAAGGAACACTGAAGCTTTCTTT
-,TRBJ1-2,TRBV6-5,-,CASSKREANYGYTF,TGTGCCAGCAGCAAACGGGAGGCTAACTATGGCTACACCTTC
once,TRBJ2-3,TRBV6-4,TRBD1,CASSERDRSTDTQYF,TGTGCCAGCAGTGAACGGGACAGAAGTACAGATACGCAGTATTTT
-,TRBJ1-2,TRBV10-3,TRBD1,CAIGTGGGYGYTF,TGTGCCATCGGGACAGGGGGCGGCTATGGCTACACCTTC
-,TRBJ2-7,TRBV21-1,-,CASSILQGGEYEQYF,TGTGCCAGCAGCATCCTCCAAGGGGGCGAGTACGAGCAGTACTTC
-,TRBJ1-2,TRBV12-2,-,CASRLPFSRNYGYTF,TGTGCAAGTCGCCTACCTTTCTCCCGAAACTATGGCTACACCTTC
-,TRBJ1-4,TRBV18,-,CASSPLTGGEKLFF,TGTGCCAGCTCACCGTTGACAGGTGGAGAAAAACTGTTTTTT
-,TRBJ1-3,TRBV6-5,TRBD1,CASSYSGQLSGNTIYF,TGTGCCAGCAGTTACTCGGGACAGCTCTCTGGAAACACCATATATTTT
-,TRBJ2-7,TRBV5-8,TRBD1,CASSPWSSRTGISYEQYF,TGTGCCAGCAGCCCCTGGAGTAGTCGGACAGGGATCTCCTACGAGCAGTACTTC
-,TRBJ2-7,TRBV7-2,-,CASSPRLLYEQYF,TGTGCCAGCAGCCCCCGACTCCTCTACGAGCAGTACTTC
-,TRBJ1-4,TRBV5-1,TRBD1,CASSSQTGINEKLFF,TGCGCCAGCAGCTCCCAGACAGGGATAAATGAAAAACTGTTTTTT
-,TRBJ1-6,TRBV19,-,CASSIGLRENSPLHF,TGTGCCAGTAGTATTGGGCTCAGGGAAAATTCACCCCTCCACTTT
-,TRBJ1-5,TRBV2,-,CASSYGGGGLQPQHF,TGTGCCAGCAGTTACGGAGGGGGGGGACTGCAGCCCCAGCATTTT
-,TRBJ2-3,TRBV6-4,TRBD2,CASSKSGGATDTQYF,TGTGCCAGCAGTAAGAGCGGGGGGGCCACAGATACGCAGTATTTT
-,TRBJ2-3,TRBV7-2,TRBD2,CASSFGAGGRTDTQYF,TGTGCCAGCAGCTTCGGGGCGGGGGGACGCACAGATACGCAGTATTTT
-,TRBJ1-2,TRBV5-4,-,CASSSLTYLDGYTF,TGTGCCAGCAGCTCTCTGACATATCTGGATGGCTACACCTTC
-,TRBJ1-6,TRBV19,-,CASQKETGSSYNSPLHF,TGTGCCAGTCAAAAAGAGACAGGAAGCTCCTATAATTCACCCCTCCACTTT
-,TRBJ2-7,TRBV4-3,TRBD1,CASSQNPGQGYEQYF,TGCGCCAGCAGCCAGAACCCGGGACAGGGCTACGAGCAGTACTTC
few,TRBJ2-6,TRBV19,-,CASRARTVFSGANVLTF,TGTGCCAGTAGGGCCCGGACAGTTTTCTCTGGGGCCAACGTCCTGACTTTC
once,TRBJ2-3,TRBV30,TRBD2,CAWSLAVIAGSRDTQYF,TGTGCCTGGAGTCTGGCGGTGATAGCGGGGAGTCGAGATACGCAGTATTTT
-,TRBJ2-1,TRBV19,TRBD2,CASSIETSGRHEQFF,TGTGCCAGTAGTATTGAGACTAGCGGGAGACATGAGCAGTTCTTC
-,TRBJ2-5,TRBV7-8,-,CASSFQVLETQYF,TGTGCCAGCAGCTTTCAGGTTCTAGAGACCCAGTACTTC
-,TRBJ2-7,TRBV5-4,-,CASSPYAGQTFLREQYF,TGTGCCAGCAGCCCATATGCGGGGCAGACCTTCCTACGAGAGCAGTACTTC
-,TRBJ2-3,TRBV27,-,CASSSKGRMPDTQYF,TGTGCCAGCAGTTCAAAGGGGCGGATGCCAGATACGCAGTATTTT
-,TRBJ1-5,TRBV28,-,CASSLWQGGYQPQHF,TGTGCCAGCAGTTTATGGCAGGGAGGGTATCAGCCCCAGCATTTT
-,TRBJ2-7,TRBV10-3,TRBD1,CAIKTGEDEQYF,TGTGCCATCAAGACAGGGGAAGACGAGCAGTACTTC
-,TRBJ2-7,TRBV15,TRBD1,CATSGARGFYEQYF,TGTGCCACCAGCGGCGCCAGGGGGTTCTACGAGCAGTACTTC
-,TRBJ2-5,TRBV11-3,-,CASSPSSQGSETQYF,TGTGCCAGCAGCCCCAGTTCCCAGGGCTCAGAGACCCAGTACTTC
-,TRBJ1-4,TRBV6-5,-,CASRTTGREKLFF,TGTGCCAGCAGGACAACAGGGCGAGAAAAACTGTTTTTT
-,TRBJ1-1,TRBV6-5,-,CASSLQHNTEAFF,TGTGCCAGCAGTCTCCAACATAACACTGAAGCTTTCTTT
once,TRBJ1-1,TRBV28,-,CASSYSMNTEAFF,TGTGCCAGCAGTTATAGCATGAACACTGAAGCTTTCTTT
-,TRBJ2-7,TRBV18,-,CASSPLSGGSHEQYF,TGTGCCAGCTCACCACTATCCGGAGGATCCCACGAGCAGTACTTC
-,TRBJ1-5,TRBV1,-,CTSSHRGGDRPQHF,TGCACCAGCAGCCACCGAGGGGGGGACCGGCCCCAGCATTTT
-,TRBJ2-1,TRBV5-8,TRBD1,CASSLYYTGGSYNEQFF,TGTGCCAGCAGCCTTTACTATACAGGGGGATCCTACAATGAGCAGTTCTTC
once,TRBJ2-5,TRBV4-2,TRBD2,CASSQGQRGGQETQYF,TGTGCCAGCAGCCAAGGACAGCGGGGGGGCCAAGAGACCCAGTACTTC
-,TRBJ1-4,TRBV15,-,CATRRGANEKLFF,TGTGCCACCAGACGGGGTGCTAATGAAAAACTGTTTTTT
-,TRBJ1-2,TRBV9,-,CASSPQGYGYTF,TGTGCCAGCAGCCCCCAGGGCTATGGCTACACCTTC
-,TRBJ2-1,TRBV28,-,CASSLGQGYEQFF,TGTGCCAGCAGTTTAGGTCAGGGATATGAGCAGTTCTTC
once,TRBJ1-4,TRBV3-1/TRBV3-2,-,CASSQASVQGFNEKLFF,TGTGCCAGCAGCCAAGCCAGCGTGCAGGGGTTTAATGAAAAACTGTTTTTT
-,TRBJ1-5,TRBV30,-,CAWSGRGLGNQPQHF,TGTGCCTGGAGTGGAAGGGGATTAGGCAATCAGCCCCAGCATTTT